This T cell receptor beta chain was captured in a study of cytomegalovirus exposure and HLA in healthy donors. Germline V lookup: CDR1 SGHRS, CDR2 YFSETQ. This CDR3 region has 15 residues. The J segment lost 3 bases and the V segment lost 6 bases, leaving 12 bases of the junction unmatched. With respect to this clone: Its antigen is unidentified.

13 Jbeta primers and 60 Vbeta primers were used for the PCR. Produced via immunoSEQ multiplex PCR; TCRdb's table is partial and in-frame only. The sample holds 60,000 to 80,000 clones. General study findings and limits: Altogether, around 160 TCR beta chains were recorded as cytomegalovirus-associated. Earlier analysis yielded a pattern in which most TCR beta V segments were productive about 87% or about 30% of the time.

Although they were nominally healthy when sampled, donors likely had unrecorded immune exposures. Sequenced input: PBMCs. This TCR was recovered from a boy under 18 in good health and CMV-seronegative. The chain has TRBV5-1 and TRBJ2-7, with 7 bases lining up with TRBD1. CDR3 sequence (DNA): TGCGCCAGCAAGCCGGCCGTAGGGGGCAACTACGAGCAGTACTTC. Translated: CASKPAVGGNYEQYF.